This T cell receptor beta chain derives from a study of T cell changes during pregnancy in multiple sclerosis. The data were produced by immunoSEQ multiplex PCR, yet TCRdb's version contains in-frame clones alone and is incomplete. Of 84,000 or so clones in the sample, around 94% were seen once. Losses at the gene ends were 6 bases for V and 4 bases for J; bases not matched to a gene: 8. The CDR3 consists of 14 residues. The germline gives CDR1 MRHNA, CDR2 SNTAGT. The chain has TRBV6-4 and TRBJ1-1; TRBD1 agrees at 7 bases. The sequence came from a female donor with multiple sclerosis, enrolled in a pregnancy study. This specimen consisted of peripheral blood, obtained in the third trimester of pregnancy. In DNA form, the CDR3 reads TGTGCCAGCAGGCCCCACAGGGGCCTCACTGAAGCTTTCTTT. Amino acids: CASRPHRGLTEAFF.